The clone carrying this T cell receptor (beta chain) appeared a single time. No antigen is known for it. The sample holds other DNA sequences that translate to the same CDR3. The data are from a study of graft-versus-host responses after intestinal transplantation. Study-level background: Recipients received multivisceral, liver-intestinal, or isolated intestinal transplants.

Germline CDR1 MGHRA, CDR2 YSYEKL. CDR3 length equals 12 residues. Trimming removed 1 base from V and 10 bases from J, with 8 bases in between. The study's findings and limits: GvH clones detected in recipient marrow included some appearing first in ileum or blood. Maximum circulating GvH clone levels tracked with early post-transplant HvG decreases. Allografts of patients with graft-donor T cell macrochimerism showed high graft-versus-host to host-versus-graft clone ratios.

The assay was immunoSEQ multiplex PCR, and TCRdb's table has in-frame clones only and misses some. The repertoire includes tens of thousands of clones, roughly 88% of them detected once, and about 1.3% sits in the top ten. This clonotype was obtained from a human donor who received an intestinal transplant. The genes are TRBV4-1 and TRBJ2-1; TRBD1 is a possible D gene (6 bases). This material consisted of unstimulated CD8+ T cells sorted from spleen or lymph node cells, taken before intestinal transplant. Here the CDR3 reads CASSQVGAEQFF. The CDR3 DNA follows: TGCGCCAGCAGCCAAGTGGGGGCCGAGCAGTTCTTC.